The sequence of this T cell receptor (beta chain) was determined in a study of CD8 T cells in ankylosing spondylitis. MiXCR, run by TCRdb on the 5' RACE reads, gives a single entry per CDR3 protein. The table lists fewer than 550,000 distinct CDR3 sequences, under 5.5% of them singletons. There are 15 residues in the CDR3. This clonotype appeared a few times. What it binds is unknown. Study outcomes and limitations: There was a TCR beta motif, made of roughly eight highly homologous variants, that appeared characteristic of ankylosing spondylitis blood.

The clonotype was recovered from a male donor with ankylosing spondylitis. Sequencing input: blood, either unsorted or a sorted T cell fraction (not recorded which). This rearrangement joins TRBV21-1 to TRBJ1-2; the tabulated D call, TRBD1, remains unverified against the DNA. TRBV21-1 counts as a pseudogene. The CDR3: CASSFRDRVGYGYTF. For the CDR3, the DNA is TGTGCCAGCAGCTTCCGGGACAGGGTCGGCTATGGCTACACCTTC.